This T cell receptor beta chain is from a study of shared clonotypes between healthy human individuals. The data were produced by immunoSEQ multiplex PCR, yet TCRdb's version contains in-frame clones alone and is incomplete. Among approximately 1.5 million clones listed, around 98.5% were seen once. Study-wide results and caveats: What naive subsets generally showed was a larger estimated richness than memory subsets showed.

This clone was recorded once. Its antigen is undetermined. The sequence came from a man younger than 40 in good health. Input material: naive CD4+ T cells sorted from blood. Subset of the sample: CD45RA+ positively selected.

The CDR3 bases are TGTGCCAGCAGCCTGAGACAGGGAATTGGCTACACCTTC. Its translation is CASSLRQGIGYTF. The V and J genes are TRBV7-2 and TRBJ1-2; 7 positions match TRBD1. The CDR3 runs 13 residues. V shed 5 bases, J shed 7 bases, and the junction held 7 bases outside the gene matches. CDR1 and CDR2 (germline): SGHTA, FQGNSA.